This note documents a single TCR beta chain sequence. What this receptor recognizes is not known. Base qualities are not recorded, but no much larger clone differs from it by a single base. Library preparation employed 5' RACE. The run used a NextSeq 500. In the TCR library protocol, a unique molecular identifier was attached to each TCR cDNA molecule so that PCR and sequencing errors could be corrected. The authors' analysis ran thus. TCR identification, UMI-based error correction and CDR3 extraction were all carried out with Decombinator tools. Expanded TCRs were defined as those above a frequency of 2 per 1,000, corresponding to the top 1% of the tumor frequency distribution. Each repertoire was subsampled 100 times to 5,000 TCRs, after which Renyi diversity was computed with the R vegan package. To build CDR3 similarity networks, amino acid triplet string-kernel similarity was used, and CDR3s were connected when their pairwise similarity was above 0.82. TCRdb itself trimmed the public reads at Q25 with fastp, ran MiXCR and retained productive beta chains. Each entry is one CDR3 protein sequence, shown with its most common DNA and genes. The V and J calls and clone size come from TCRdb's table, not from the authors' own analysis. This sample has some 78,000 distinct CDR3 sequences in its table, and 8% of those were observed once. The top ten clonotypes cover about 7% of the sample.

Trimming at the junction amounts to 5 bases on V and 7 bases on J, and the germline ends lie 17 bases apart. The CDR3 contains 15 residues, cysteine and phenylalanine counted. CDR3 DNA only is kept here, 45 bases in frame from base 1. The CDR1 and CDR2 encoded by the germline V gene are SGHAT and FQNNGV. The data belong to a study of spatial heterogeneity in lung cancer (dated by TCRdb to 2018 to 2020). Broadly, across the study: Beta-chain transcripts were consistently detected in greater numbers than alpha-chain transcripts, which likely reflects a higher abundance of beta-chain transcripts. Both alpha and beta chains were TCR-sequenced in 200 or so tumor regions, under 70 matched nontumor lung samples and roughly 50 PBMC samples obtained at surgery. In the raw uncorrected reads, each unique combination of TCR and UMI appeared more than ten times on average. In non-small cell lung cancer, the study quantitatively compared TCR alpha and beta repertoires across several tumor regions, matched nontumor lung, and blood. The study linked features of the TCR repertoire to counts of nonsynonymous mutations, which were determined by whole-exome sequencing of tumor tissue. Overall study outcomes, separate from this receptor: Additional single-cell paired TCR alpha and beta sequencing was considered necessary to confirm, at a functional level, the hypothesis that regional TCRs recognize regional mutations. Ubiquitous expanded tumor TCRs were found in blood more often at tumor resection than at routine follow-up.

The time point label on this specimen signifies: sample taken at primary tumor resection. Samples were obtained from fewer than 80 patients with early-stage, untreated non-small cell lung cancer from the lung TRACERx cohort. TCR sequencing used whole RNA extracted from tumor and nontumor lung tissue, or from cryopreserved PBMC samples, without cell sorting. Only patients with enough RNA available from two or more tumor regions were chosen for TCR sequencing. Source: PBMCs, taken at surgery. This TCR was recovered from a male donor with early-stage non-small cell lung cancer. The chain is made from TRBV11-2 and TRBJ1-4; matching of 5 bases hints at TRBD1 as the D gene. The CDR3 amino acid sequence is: CASSPESGWGEKLFF. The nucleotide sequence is TGTGCCAGCAGCCCTGAGTCAGGGTGGGGTGAAAAACTGTTTTTT.